Presented here are 19 T cell receptor beta chains from one specimen sequenced in a study of T cells expressing NK-cell markers. TCRdb derives one entry per CDR3 protein from the 5' RACE reads, leaving out DNA. The repertoire table contains some 300,000 distinct CDR3 sequences. The sequenced material came from blood T cells: a sorted CD56 or NKG2C T cell subset, CD4+ or CD8+ T cells, or bulk PBMC T cells (not recorded which). Receptors originate from a man aged 18 to 30 in good health.

The chain's CDR3 is CASSYGEDRAAKNIQYF. J is TRBJ2-4 and V is TRBV6-5; TCRdb designates TRBD1, a call that cannot be tested without DNA. Germline loops: CDR1 MNHEY, CDR2 SVGAGI. CDR3 length: 17 residues.

V and J are TRBV20-1 and TRBJ2-1; TCRdb returns TRBD2, unconfirmable since there is no DNA. CDR1 and CDR2 (germline): DFQATT, SNEGSKA (reference sequence). The CDR3 runs to 14 residues. CDR3 sequence reads: CSARSKREGNEQFF.

This chain links TRBV12-3 or TRBV12-4 with TRBJ1-4; TCRdb designates TRBD1, a call that cannot be tested without DNA. This CDR3 region has 13 residues. CDR3 sequence reads: CASLGRKNEKLFF.

The chain uses TRBV30 and TRBJ2-2; TCRdb picks TRBD1, but there is no DNA to check that call. The CDR3 sequence is 13 residues long. From germline, CDR1 is GTSNPN and CDR2 SVGIG (reference sequence). The CDR3 protein is CAWNGGYTGELFF.

This chain joins TRBV5-1 and TRBJ2-3; TCRdb returns TRBD2, unconfirmable since there is no DNA. The germline gives CDR1 SGHRS, CDR2 YFSETQ. This CDR3 is 16 amino acids long. The CDR3 here is CASRNGLAGYTDTQYF.

The chain has TRBV20-1 and TRBJ1-5; TCRdb calls TRBD1, which cannot be checked without DNA. The germline V gene encodes CDR1 DFQATT and CDR2 SNEGSKA (reference sequence). CDR3 size: 13 residues. This CDR3 is CSARGGARKPQHF.

The CDR3 protein is CAWSPRKNRLYAEAFF. This sequence joins TRBV30 and TRBJ1-1; TCRdb reports TRBD1, a call that lacks DNA to check it against. CDR1 is GTSNPN and CDR2 is SVGIG in the germline V gene (reference sequence). The CDR3 loop spans 16 amino acids.

This rearrangement joins TRBV20-1 to TRBJ2-3; the D gene TCRdb calls, TRBD1, cannot be checked with no DNA. Germline V gives CDR1 DFQATT, CDR2 SNEGSKA (reference sequence). CDR3 length: 16 residues. This CDR3 is CSATGVGRGPDNTQYF.

The chain employs TRBV10-3 and TRBJ2-1; as DNA is missing, the TRBD1 call by TCRdb cannot be tested. The CDR3 totals 13 residues. The germline gives CDR1 ENHRY, CDR2 SYGVKD. The CDR3 here is CAIRTGPTNEQFF.

The CDR3: CASSPGTENSPLHF. This chain joins TRBV7-3 and TRBJ1-6; TCRdb lists TRBD1, though no DNA is available to test this call. The CDR3 has 14 residues. CDR1 SGHTA and CDR2 FQGTGA come from the germline V gene.

The J gene is TRBJ1-2, the V gene TRBV5-4; TCRdb outputs TRBD1, but without DNA this stays unchecked. The length of the CDR3 is 15 residues. Per the germline V gene, CDR1 is SGHNT and CDR2 is YYREEE (reference sequence). The CDR3: CASSLALGQGHGYTF.

The J gene is TRBJ2-1, the V gene TRBV19; TCRdb designates TRBD2, a call that cannot be tested without DNA. The germline V gene has CDR1 LNHDA and CDR2 SQIVND (reference sequence). This CDR3 comprises 19 residues. CDR3 sequence: CASSTRGGTSVSSYNEQFF.

V is TRBV12-3 or TRBV12-4 and J is TRBJ1-5; TCRdb gives TRBD1 as the D gene, but with no DNA this cannot be confirmed. This CDR3 region has 14 residues. The CDR3 here is CASSPGTAQGPQHF.

The gene calls are TRBV29-1 and TRBJ1-4. The CDR3 totals 14 residues. Germline values: CDR1 SQVTM, CDR2 ANQGSEA. CDR3 protein: CSVEGPGVDEKLFF.

The V gene is TRBV7-2, the J gene TRBJ2-5; TCRdb returns TRBD1, unconfirmable since there is no DNA. Germline CDR1 is SGHTA and CDR2 is FQGNSA. The CDR3 has 15 amino acids. This CDR3 is CASSPWTGGGETQYF.

V is TRBV5-4 and J is TRBJ2-3; TCRdb's D gene call, TRBD2, goes unchecked for lack of DNA. Per the germline V gene, CDR1 is SGHNT and CDR2 is YYREEE (reference sequence). The CDR3 has 15 amino acids. The CDR3 is CASSQAGGSGYTQYF.

The V call is TRBV12-3 or TRBV12-4, the J call TRBJ1-2; without DNA, the TCRdb call of TRBD1 cannot be checked. The CDR3 is 14 residues long. The CDR3 region is CAIAPDSLNYGYTF.

The chain couples TRBV20-1 to TRBJ1-5; the D call of TRBD1 rests on TCRdb alone, since no DNA is present to check it. CDR1 and CDR2 (germline): DFQATT, SNEGSKA (reference sequence). This CDR3 is 16 amino acids long. The CDR3: CSATDRGRVANQPQHF.

CDR3: CASSPPPSSETQYF. J is TRBJ2-5 and V is TRBV18; TCRdb lists TRBD2, though no DNA is available to test this call. Germline V gene sequence: CDR1 KGHSH, CDR2 LQKENI. The CDR3 loop spans 14 amino acids.